The 10 T cell receptor beta chains below were found in one sample sequenced in a study of T cell repertoires in cytomegalovirus infection. No antigen has been identified for these receptors. TCRdb processed the reads anew with MiXCR; each CDR3 protein has one entry. The sample lists about 78,000 distinct CDR3 sequences, roughly 39% seen once, with 85% to 95% in the top ten. Sequencing used CD8+ T cells from cultured PBMCs, obtained from culture after CMV antigen stimulation. The receptors here all came from a human donor in good health (CMV status not recorded). Some clones in this sample may be carry-over from other donors' samples.

J is TRBJ2-7 and V is TRBV20-1; 12 nucleotides align to TRBD1. Looked up from germline, CDR1 is DFQATT and CDR2 is SNEGSKA (reference sequence). This CDR3 is 18 amino acids long. V was clipped by 0 bases and J by 4 bases; unmatched bases: 13. CDR3 nucleotides: TGCAGTGCTAGAGATCGAGAGGTTCCGGGACAGGGGGCGTACGAGCAGTACTTC. Translated: CSARDREVPGQGAYEQYF.

As regards this clonotype: One end of the junction is discordant with germline, which a read error may explain. In DNA, the CDR3 is TGTGCCAGCAGCTTGACTAGCCAGGAGACCCAGTACTTC. Protein product: CASSLTSQETQYF. The chain has TRBV5-3 and TRBJ2-5; 7 positions match TRBD2. TRBV5-3 is flagged as an ORF with uncertain function. The CDR3 is 13 residues long.

This chain uses TRBV19 with TRBJ2-1; 11 positions agree with TRBD2. This CDR3 has 17 residues. With V trimmed by 2 bases and J by 4 bases, 7 bases remained unmatched. Germline V gives CDR1 LNHDA, CDR2 SQIVND (reference sequence). This CDR3 is CASSIQTGTSGYNEQFF. The DNA for the CDR3 is TGTGCCAGTAGTATACAAACCGGGACTAGCGGATACAATGAGCAGTTCTTC.

The rearrangement joins TRBV10-3 to TRBJ1-1; D is uncertain. V was clipped by 0 bases and J by 4 bases, with 9 bases between them. The CDR3 has 14 residues. From germline, CDR1 is ENHRY and CDR2 SYGVKD. CDR3 in amino acids: CAISESTRGTEAFF. The CDR3 bases are TGTGCCATCAGTGAGTCGACCCGCGGCACTGAAGCTTTCTTT.

This clonotype was detected a few times. V is TRBV5-5 and J is TRBJ1-1; D is unresolved. The V gene lost 5 bases and the J gene lost 4 bases, with 9 bases spanning the gap. This CDR3 has 12 amino acids. Germline values: CDR1 SGHKS, CDR2 YYEKEE (reference sequence). The CDR3 spells CASSYRGTEAFF. CDR3 coding DNA: TGTGCCAGCAGTTATAGAGGCACTGAAGCTTTCTTT.

The CDR3: CASSFSTSGGPSTDTQYF. In DNA form, the CDR3 reads TGTGCCAGCAGTTTCTCGACTAGCGGGGGCCCAAGCACAGATACGCAGTATTTT. The chain joins TRBV12-3 or TRBV12-4 to TRBJ2-3, with 12 bases aligning to TRBD2. The CDR3 runs 18 residues. The junction had 7 bases not matched to a gene; V was cut back by 3 bases and J by 0 bases.

The CDR3 protein is CASSLILAVDNEQFF. The CDR3 DNA follows: TGCGCCAGCAGCTTGATACTAGCGGTTGACAATGAGCAGTTCTTC. The rearrangement links TRBV5-1 to TRBJ2-1; 8 bases line up with TRBD2. Trimming removed 1 base from V and 5 bases from J; junction bases left unmatched: 5. The germline V gene encodes CDR1 SGHRS and CDR2 YFSETQ. The CDR3 totals 15 residues.

To note about this clonotype: One end of the junction fails to match germline, which may point to a read error. V usage is TRBV4-1 and J usage is TRBJ1-5; perhaps TRBD1 as D (6 bases). The CDR3 is 15 residues long. The germline CDR1 and CDR2 sequences are MGHRA and YSYEKL. The DNA for the CDR3 is TGTGCCAGCAGCCAAGACCTGGGGGCAAATCAGCCCCAGCATTTT. Its translation: CASSQDLGANQPQHF.

There are many counts of this clonotype. The chain is built from TRBV29-1 and TRBJ1-2; D is undetermined. The germline V gene encodes CDR1 SQVTM and CDR2 ANQGSEA. The V gene lost 4 bases and the J gene lost 7 bases, with 13 bases spanning the gap. The CDR3 spans 12 residues. CDR3 region: CSVAHMGGGYTF. CDR3 sequence (DNA): TGCAGCGTTGCCCACATGGGAGGTGGCTACACCTTC.

This clonotype was detected many times. The CDR3 DNA follows: TGTGCCAGCAGCTTAAAGAGGCAGGGGCTTGACACCGGGGAGCTGTTTTTT. Translated: CASSLKRQGLDTGELFF. V and J are TRBV7-9 and TRBJ2-2; perhaps TRBD1 as D (6 bases). V gave up 2 bases and J gave up 3 bases, with 16 bases separating them. CDR3 length: 17 amino acids. CDR1 and CDR2 from the germline V gene are SEHNR and FQNEAQ (reference sequence).